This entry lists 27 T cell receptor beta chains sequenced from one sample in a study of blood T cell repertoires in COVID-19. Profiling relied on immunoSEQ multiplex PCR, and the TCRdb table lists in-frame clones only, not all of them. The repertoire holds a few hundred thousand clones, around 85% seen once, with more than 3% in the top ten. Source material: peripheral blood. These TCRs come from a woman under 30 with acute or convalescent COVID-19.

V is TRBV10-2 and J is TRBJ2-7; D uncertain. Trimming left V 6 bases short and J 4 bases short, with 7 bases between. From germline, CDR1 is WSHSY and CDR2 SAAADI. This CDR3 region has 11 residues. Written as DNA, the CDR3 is TGCGCCAGCAGCACCAGTTACGAGCAGTACTTC. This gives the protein CASSTSYEQYF.

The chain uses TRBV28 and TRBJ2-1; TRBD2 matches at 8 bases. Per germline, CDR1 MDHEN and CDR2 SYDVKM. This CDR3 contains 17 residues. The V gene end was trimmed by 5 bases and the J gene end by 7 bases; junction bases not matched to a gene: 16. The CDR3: CASSPPQASGYWNEQFF. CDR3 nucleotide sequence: TGTGCCAGCAGTCCACCACAAGCTAGCGGGTATTGGAATGAGCAGTTCTTC.

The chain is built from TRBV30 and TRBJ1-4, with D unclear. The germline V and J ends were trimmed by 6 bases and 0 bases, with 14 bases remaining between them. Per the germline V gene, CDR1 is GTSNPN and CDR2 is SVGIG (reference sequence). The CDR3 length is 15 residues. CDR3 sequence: CACPTRVATNEKLFF. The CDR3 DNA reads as TGTGCCTGCCCGACCCGGGTCGCAACTAATGAAAAACTGTTTTTT.

CDR3 protein: CASSTGQSNEKLFF. The DNA of the CDR3 is TGTGCCAGCAGCACGGGACAGTCTAATGAAAAACTGTTTTTT. This rearrangement joins TRBV5-5 to TRBJ1-4; the match to TRBD1 covers 7 bases. The CDR3 runs to 14 residues. The ends lost 4 bases at V and 3 bases at J; junction bases unmatched: 3. Germline V gene data show CDR1 as SGHKS and CDR2 as YYEKEE (reference sequence).

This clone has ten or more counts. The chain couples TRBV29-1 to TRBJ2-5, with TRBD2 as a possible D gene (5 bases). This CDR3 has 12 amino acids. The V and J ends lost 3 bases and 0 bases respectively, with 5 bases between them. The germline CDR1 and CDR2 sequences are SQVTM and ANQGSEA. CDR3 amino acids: CSVEDYQETQYF. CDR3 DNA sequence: TGCAGCGTTGAGGACTACCAAGAGACCCAGTACTTC.

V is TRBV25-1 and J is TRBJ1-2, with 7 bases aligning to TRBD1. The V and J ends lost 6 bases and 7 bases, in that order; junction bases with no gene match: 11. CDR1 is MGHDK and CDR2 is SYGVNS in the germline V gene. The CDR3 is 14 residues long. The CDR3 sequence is CASSLTGSLGGYTF. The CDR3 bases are TGTGCCAGCAGCCTGACAGGGAGTCTCGGTGGCTACACCTTC.

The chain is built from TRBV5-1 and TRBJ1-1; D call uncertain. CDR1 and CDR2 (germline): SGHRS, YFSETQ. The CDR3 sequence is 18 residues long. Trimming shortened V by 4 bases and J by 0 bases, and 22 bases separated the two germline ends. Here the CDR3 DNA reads TGCGCCAGCAGCCCCACCGGAAGTTCGACAACCATGAACACTGAAGCTTTCTTT. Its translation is CASSPTGSSTTMNTEAFF.

For the CDR3, the DNA is TGTGCCAGCAGCTTTAAAGGCCAGGCCTTTATAGCTTTCTTT. Translation: CASSFKGQAFIAFF. The gene calls are TRBV7-4 and TRBJ1-1, with no clear D. The V gene lost 3 bases and the J gene lost 10 bases, with 18 bases spanning the gap. Germline CDR1 and CDR2: SGHVT and SQSDAQ. The length of the CDR3 is 14 residues.

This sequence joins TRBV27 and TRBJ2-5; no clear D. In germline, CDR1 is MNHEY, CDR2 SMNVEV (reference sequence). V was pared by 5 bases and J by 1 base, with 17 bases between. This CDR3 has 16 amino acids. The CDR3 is CASSPPVGSGQETQYF. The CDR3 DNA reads TGTGCCAGCAGTCCCCCGGTAGGCTCGGGCCAAGAGACCCAGTACTTC.

The CDR3: CASRSGQSYGYTF. The CDR3 DNA reads TGTGCCAGCAGATCGGGACAGTCCTATGGCTACACCTTC. The rearrangement joins TRBV28 to TRBJ1-2, with 7 bases fitting TRBD1. The V segment lost 6 bases and the J segment 4 bases; nucleotides outside the gene matches: 5. This CDR3 comprises 13 residues. Germline CDR1 MDHEN, CDR2 SYDVKM.

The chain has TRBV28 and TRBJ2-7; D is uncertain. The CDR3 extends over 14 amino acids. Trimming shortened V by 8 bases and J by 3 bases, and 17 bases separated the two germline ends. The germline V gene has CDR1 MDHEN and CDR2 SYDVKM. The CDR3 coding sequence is TGTGCCAGCTCACTAACCATCCTACTCTACGAGCAGTACTTC. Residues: CASSLTILLYEQYF.

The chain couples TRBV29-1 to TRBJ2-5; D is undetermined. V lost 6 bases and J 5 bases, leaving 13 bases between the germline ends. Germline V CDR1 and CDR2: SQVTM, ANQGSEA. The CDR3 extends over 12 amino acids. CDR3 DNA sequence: TGCAGCGTCAGTTCGCCCAAGGAGACCCAGTACTTC. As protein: CSVSSPKETQYF.

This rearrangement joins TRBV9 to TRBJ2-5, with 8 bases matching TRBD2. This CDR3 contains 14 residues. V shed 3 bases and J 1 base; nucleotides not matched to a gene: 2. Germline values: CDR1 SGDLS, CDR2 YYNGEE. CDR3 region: CASSAGLAQETQYF. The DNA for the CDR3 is TGTGCCAGCAGCGCAGGACTAGCCCAAGAGACCCAGTACTTC. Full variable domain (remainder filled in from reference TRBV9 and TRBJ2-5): DSGVTQTPKHLITATGQRVTLRCSPRSGDLSVYWYQQSLDQGLQFLIQYYNGEERAKGNILERFSAQQFPDLHSELNLSSLELGDSALYFCASSAGLAQETQYFGPGTRLLVL.

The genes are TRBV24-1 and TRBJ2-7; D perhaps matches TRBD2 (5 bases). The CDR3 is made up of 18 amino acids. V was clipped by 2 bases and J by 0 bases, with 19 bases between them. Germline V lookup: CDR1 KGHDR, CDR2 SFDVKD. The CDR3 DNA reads TGTGCCACCAGTGATTCGCCCAGAGCTGGAGGCAGCTCCTACGAGCAGTACTTC. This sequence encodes CATSDSPRAGGSSYEQYF.

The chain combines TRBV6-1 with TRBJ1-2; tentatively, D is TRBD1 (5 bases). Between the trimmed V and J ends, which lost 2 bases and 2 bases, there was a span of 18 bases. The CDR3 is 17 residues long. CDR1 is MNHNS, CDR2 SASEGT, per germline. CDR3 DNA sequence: TGTGCCAGCAGTGAATGGAATTCAGGGAACCTGAACTATGGCTACACCTTC. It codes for CASSEWNSGNLNYGYTF.

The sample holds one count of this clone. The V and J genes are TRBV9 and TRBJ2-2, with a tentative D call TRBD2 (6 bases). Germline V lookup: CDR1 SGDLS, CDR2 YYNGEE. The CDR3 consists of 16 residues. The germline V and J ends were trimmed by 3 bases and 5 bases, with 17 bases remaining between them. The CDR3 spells CASSAPAGSVTGELFF. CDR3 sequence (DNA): TGTGCCAGCAGCGCCCCCGCCGGGAGTGTTACCGGGGAGCTGTTTTTT.

CDR3 nucleotides: TGTGCCAGTGAGACAGGCTCCTACCATCAGCCCCAGCATTTT. Residues: CASETGSYHQPQHF. The genes are TRBV19 and TRBJ1-5; perhaps TRBD1 as D (6 bases). Germline CDR1 is LNHDA and CDR2 is SQIVND (reference sequence). The CDR3 is made up of 14 amino acids. Trimming cost V 8 bases and J 5 bases, with 16 bases left between them.

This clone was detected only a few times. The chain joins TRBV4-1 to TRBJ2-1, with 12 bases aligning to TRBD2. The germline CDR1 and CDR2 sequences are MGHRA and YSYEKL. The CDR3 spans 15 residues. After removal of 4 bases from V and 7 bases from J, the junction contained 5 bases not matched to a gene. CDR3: CASSPSSGGANEQFF. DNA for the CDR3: TGCGCCAGCAGCCCCTCTAGCGGGGGGGCGAATGAGCAGTTCTTC.

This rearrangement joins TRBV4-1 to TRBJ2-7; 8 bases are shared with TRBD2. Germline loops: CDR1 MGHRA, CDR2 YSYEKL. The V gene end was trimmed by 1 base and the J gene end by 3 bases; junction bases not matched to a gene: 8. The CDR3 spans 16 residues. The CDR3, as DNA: TGCGCCAGCAGCCAAGCCTCCGGGACTAGTGTCTACGAGCAGTACTTC. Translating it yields CASSQASGTSVYEQYF.

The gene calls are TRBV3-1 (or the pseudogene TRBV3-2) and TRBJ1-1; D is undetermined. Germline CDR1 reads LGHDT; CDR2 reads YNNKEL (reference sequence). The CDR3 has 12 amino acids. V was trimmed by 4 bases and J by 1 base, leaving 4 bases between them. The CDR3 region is CASSPSNTEAFF. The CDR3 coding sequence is TGTGCCAGCAGCCCGTCGAACACTGAAGCTTTCTTT.

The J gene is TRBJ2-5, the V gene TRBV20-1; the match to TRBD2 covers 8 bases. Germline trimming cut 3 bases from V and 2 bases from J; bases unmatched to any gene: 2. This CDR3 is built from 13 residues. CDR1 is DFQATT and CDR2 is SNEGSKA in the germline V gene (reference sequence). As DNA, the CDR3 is TGCAGTGCTAGTCGGGGGGGACAAGAGACCCAGTACTTC. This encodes CSASRGGQETQYF.

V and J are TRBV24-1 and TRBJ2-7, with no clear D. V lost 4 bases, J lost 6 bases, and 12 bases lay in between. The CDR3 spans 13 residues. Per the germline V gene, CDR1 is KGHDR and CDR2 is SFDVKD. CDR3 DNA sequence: TGTGCCACCAGTGAGAGGCCCCGCGCCGAGCAGTACTTC. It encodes CATSERPRAEQYF.

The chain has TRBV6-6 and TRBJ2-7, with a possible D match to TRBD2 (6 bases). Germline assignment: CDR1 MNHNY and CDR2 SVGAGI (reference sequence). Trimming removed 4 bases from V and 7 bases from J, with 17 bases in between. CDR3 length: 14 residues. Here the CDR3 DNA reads TGTGCCAGCAGTTTGAACGGAGGGGCTGGGGAGCAGTACTTC. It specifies CASSLNGGAGEQYF.

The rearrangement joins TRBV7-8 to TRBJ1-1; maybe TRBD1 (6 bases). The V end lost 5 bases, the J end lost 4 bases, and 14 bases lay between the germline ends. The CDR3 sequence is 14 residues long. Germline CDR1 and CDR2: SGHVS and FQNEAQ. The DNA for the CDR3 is TGTGCCAGCAGCCCCGAGGGGGTCGGCACTGAAGCTTTCTTT. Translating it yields CASSPEGVGTEAFF.

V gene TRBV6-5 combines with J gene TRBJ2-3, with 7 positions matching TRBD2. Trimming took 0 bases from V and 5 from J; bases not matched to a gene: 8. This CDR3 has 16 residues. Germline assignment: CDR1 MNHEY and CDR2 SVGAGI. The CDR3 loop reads CASSYSTRETGDTQYF. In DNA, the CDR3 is TGTGCCAGCAGTTACTCTACGCGGGAGACGGGAGATACGCAGTATTTT.

CDR3 in amino acids: CASSLGGILPGELFF. For the CDR3, the DNA is TGTGCCAGCAGTTTGGGCGGGATATTACCCGGGGAGCTGTTTTTT. V gene TRBV28 combines with J gene TRBJ2-2; weak D call: TRBD2 (6 bases). Germline loops: CDR1 MDHEN, CDR2 SYDVKM. The CDR3 is made up of 15 amino acids. V was trimmed by 3 bases and J by 6 bases, leaving 14 bases between them.

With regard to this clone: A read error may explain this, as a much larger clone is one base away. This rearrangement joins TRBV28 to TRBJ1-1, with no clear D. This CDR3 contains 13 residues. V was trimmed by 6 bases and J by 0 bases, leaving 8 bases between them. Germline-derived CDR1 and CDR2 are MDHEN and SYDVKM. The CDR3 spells CASSLDLNTEAFF. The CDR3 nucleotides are TGTGCCAGCAGCCTAGACCTGAACACTGAAGCTTTCTTT.